This T cell receptor (beta chain) came from a study of shared clonotypes between healthy human individuals. Points from the study as a whole: On the whole, naive subsets had larger estimated richness than memory subsets had.

Using immunoSEQ multiplex PCR, the repertoire was profiled, and TCRdb retains in-frame clones only, with some absent. The repertoire consists of millions of clones, with over 85% occurring once and the leading ten covering 0.1% to 0.15%. All participating donors were Caucasian adults from Nashville, Tennessee. A CD45RA-negative memory subset and a CD45RA+ naive subset were separated from the CD4+ cells. This clone was picked up one time. What it recognizes is unknown. There are 16 residues in the CDR3. Looked up from germline, CDR1 is MNHEY and CDR2 is SMNVEV (reference sequence). V shed 5 bases, J shed 0 bases, and the junction held 3 bases outside the gene matches.

The sample taken for sequencing was naive CD4+ T cells sorted from blood. Subset reported: CD45RA+ positively selected. The receptor comes from a man aged 18 to 30 in good health. The chain is built from TRBV27 and TRBJ2-3, with 12 nucleotides matching TRBD2. This chain's CDR3 is CASSRLAGVSTDTQYF. DNA of the CDR3: TGTGCCAGCAGTCGACTAGCGGGAGTTAGCACAGATACGCAGTATTTT.